This T cell receptor beta chain is drawn from a study of shared clonotypes between healthy human individuals (dated by TCRdb to 2020 to 2021). Study-level background: The cohort included three men and a couple of women between 18 and 49 years of age. Libraries were prepared and TCR repertoires were sequenced by different laboratories using diverse techniques, in order to increase sequencing depth and limit assay-specific biases. For each donor, CD4 naive and CD4 memory were each given three plates, CD8 naive was given two plates, and CD8 memory was given one plate. The study deeply sequenced blood TCR repertoires of about 5 healthy adults to estimate repertoire size and the extent of clonotype sharing between individuals. Per donor, leukapheresis produced somewhere between about 0.85 and 8.9 billion PBMCs. The investigation overall reported the following: Pairwise subsampling led to the expectation that sequencing depth would affect the degree of clonotype sharing among donors. Sharing across a handful of donors was observed for approximately 5% of naive CD4, under 4% of naive CD8, roughly 2.3% of memory CD4, and less than 0.45% of memory CD8 clonotypes. Compared with non-shared clonotypes, the clonotypes found in all four sorted-subset donors had higher generation probabilities. Rarefaction of sorted-subset datasets indicated incomplete sequencing despite the large sequencing depth. Sampling was restricted to blood, and TCR repertoires in tissue are likely to differ from TCR repertoires in blood. Larger estimated clonotype richness was generally found for naive subsets than for memory subsets. Because the study included a small number of donors, the genetic and exposure-history diversity represented was limited.

The junction carries 18 bases between V and J, which are trimmed by 1 base and 7 bases respectively. CDR1 and CDR2 are read off the germline V gene as SGDLS and YYNGEE. The CDR3 spans 16 residues, from the cysteine through the phenylalanine. Only the CDR3 DNA is retained, 48 bases long and in frame from the first base. For the CD8 naive samples, CD45RO-negative cells were positively selected for CCR7, yielding a CD45RA+CCR7+ population from which TemRA cells were excluded. The donors were healthy, HIV-negative adults who had no recently reported acute infections or vaccinations. Every donor was a Caucasian adult living in Nashville, Tennessee, USA. Blood was collected by leukapheresis, and PBMCs were isolated by Ficoll-Histopaque density gradient centrifugation and then cryopreserved in liquid nitrogen vapor phase. Analytical flow cytometry was used to check the purity and quantity of every magnetically sorted T cell population. Genomic DNA was isolated from every sorted fraction and measured by UV absorbance on a Nanodrop 2000c.

Using the deep immunoSEQ assay, TCR CDR3 regions were amplified from genomic DNA by multiplex PCR. For each cell subset, the extracted genomic DNA was distributed evenly across all wells of several immunoSEQ 96-well plates, and each plate served as one replicate. Each replicate PCR for sorted subsets received 200 ng genomic DNA, equal to 30,000 or so T cell genomes. Purified libraries were quantified with a Qubit 3.0 fluorometer, sized on a Bioanalyzer 2100, and re-quantified with the KAPA Library Quantification kit. A separate single-read 150-cycle Illumina NextSeq 550 flow cell was used to sequence each immunoSEQ 96-well plate. Concerning the study's data processing: The immunoSEQ output contained only junctional sequences without quality scores, so filtering could not match that applied to full-length reads. Sequences were annotated with PyIR, a Python wrapper for IgBLAST v1.9, and V/J genes and CDR3 were assigned using IMGT germline references. Reads were filtered out if the reads had weak V/J assignments (E-value above 1e-6), no CDR3, stop codons, out-of-frame junctions, or ambiguous translated residues. V3J clonotypes were defined as sequences sharing an identical inferred V gene, J gene, and CDR3 amino acid sequence. Percentage overlap between repertoires was calculated by dividing the number of shared unique clonotypes by the size of the smaller repertoire. Repertoire richness was assessed with RTK rarefaction, the Chao1 estimator, and Recon v2.1 estimates of unobserved clonotypes. OLGA was used to compute generation probabilities for all TCRbeta clonotypes that the gDNA method yielded from a handful of donors. As stored in TCRdb, this immuneACCESS dataset retains in-frame rearrangements with V and J assigned. A fraction of the clones does not appear; measured against another copy, unresolved V genes explain less than half of the discrepancy, and the remainder lacks a known reason. That table gives V, J and clone size, and the DNA gave D and trimming. A total of approximately 2,200,000 clones appear in this sample, roughly 91% of them only once. Clones ranked in the top ten supply roughly 1.8% of the sample.

This clone was seen only once. There is no known antigen for this receptor. No per-base quality is available; no much larger clone lies one base away. The V and J segments used are TRBV9 and TRBJ2-1; the D gene is perhaps TRBD1 or TRBD2, each of them matching over 7 bases. Sequences were obtained from naive CD8+ T cells from PBMCs. According to the study, the label for this sample's cell subset or site signals: CD45RA+CCR7+. This clonotype originated in a man between 18 and 35 years old in good health. Some clones in this sample may be carry-over from other donors' samples. CDR3 protein: CASSVWEGATQNEQFF. The DNA sequence reads TGTGCCAGCAGCGTATGGGAGGGGGCGACACAAAATGAGCAGTTCTTC.